These 27 T cell receptor beta chains share one sample of origin, sequenced in a study of coeliac disease. Clones were sequenced by immunoSEQ multiplex PCR, and TCRdb holds only the in-frame ones, with some missing. The data hold a few thousand clones, with 60% to 75% observed a single time. The sample comprised lamina propria lymphocytes from the gut. These receptors all come from a woman between 18 and 29 years old with active celiac disease.

The chain has TRBV9 and TRBJ2-7; perhaps TRBD2 as D (6 bases). Germline assignment: CDR1 SGDLS and CDR2 YYNGEE. Trimming cost V 3 bases and J 0 bases, with 13 bases left between them. The CDR3 is made up of 15 amino acids. The CDR3 reads CASSAGAGLSYEQYF. Written as DNA, the CDR3 is TGTGCCAGCAGCGCCGGAGCGGGTCTCTCCTACGAGCAGTACTTC.

The gene calls are TRBV6-4 and TRBJ1-1; D ambiguous. V was cut by 4 bases and J by 5 bases, with 11 bases left in between. The CDR3 is 13 residues long. CDR1 is MRHNA, CDR2 SNTAGT, per germline. This CDR3 is CASSVRSETEAFF. The CDR3 DNA reads TGTGCCAGCAGTGTAAGGAGTGAGACTGAAGCTTTCTTT.

The J gene is TRBJ2-3, the V gene TRBV27; perhaps TRBD2 as D (6 bases). This CDR3 contains 12 residues. V was clipped by 6 bases and J by 6 bases, with 10 bases between them. The V gene's germline CDR1 is MNHEY and CDR2 SMNVEV (reference sequence). The CDR3 reads CASRDYWDTQYF. CDR3 sequence (DNA): TGTGCCAGCAGGGACTACTGGGATACGCAGTATTTT.

Concerning this clone itself: The sample holds other DNA sequences that translate to the same CDR3. The chain is built from TRBV4-2 and TRBJ1-2, with TRBD1 identical over 8 bases. The germline CDR1 and CDR2 sequences are LGHNA and YNFKEQ. V lost 0 bases to trimming and J lost 4 bases; unmatched junction nucleotides: 4. The CDR3 sequence is 15 residues long. CDR3 nucleotide sequence: TGTGCCAGCAGCCAAGAAGGGCAGGGGGCCTATGGCTACACCTTC. Its translation: CASSQEGQGAYGYTF.

The chain employs TRBV11-3 and TRBJ2-7, with D possibly matching TRBD1 (5 bases). Germline CDR1 SGHNT, CDR2 YENEEA. Trimming took off 0 bases at V and 6 bases at J, with 15 bases between the two ends. The CDR3 covers 15 residues. The CDR3 loop is CASSLELRAEAEQYF. The CDR3 DNA reads TGTGCCAGCAGCTTAGAGCTCAGGGCAGAAGCCGAGCAGTACTTC.

In this sample, this clone turned up once. The rearrangement joins TRBV15 to TRBJ1-5; D is unclear. The V end was cut by 0 bases, the J end by 6 bases, with 18 bases between. Germline CDR1 LNHNV, CDR2 YYDKDF (reference sequence). This CDR3 region has 17 residues. The CDR3 loop is CATSRDRGSGLGQPQHF. The CDR3 DNA is TGTGCCACCAGCAGAGATCGAGGTTCGGGGTTGGGTCAGCCCCAGCATTTT. The variable domain in full, with the rest retrieved from reference TRBV15 and TRBJ1-5, is DAMVIQNPRYQVTQFGKPVTLSCSQTLNHNVMYWYQQKSSQAPKLLFHYYDKDFNNEADTPDNFQSRRPNTSFCFLDIRSPGLGDTAMYLCATSRDRGSGLGQPQHFGDGTRLSIL.

This clone was seen a handful of times. The chain joins TRBV29-1 to TRBJ1-1; D uncertain. This CDR3 has 11 amino acids. The germline CDR1 and CDR2 sequences are SQVTM and ANQGSEA. Between the trimmed V and J ends, which lost 4 bases and 7 bases, there was a span of 10 bases. CDR3 coding DNA: TGCAGCGTTGCCCCCTGGAGTGAAGCTTTCTTT. Translating gives CSVAPWSEAFF.

This chain joins TRBV5-1 and TRBJ1-2, with 10 bases fitting TRBD1. Germline-derived CDR1 and CDR2 are SGHRS and YFSETQ. J lost 8 bases, V lost 4 bases, and 5 bases had no gene match. The CDR3 sequence is 13 residues long. The CDR3 DNA reads as TGCGCCAGCAGCCCAGGGACAGGGGTAGGCTACACCTTC. Its translation: CASSPGTGVGYTF. Drawing the rest from reference TRBV5-1 and TRBJ1-2, the complete variable domain is KAGVTQTPRYLIKTRGQQVTLSCSPISGHRSVSWYQQTPGQGLQFLFEYFSETQRNKGNFPGRFSGRQFSNSRSEMNVSTLELGDSALYLCASSPGTGVGYTFGSGTRLTVV.

The chain recombines TRBV5-4 with TRBJ1-2; D ambiguous. The CDR3 length is 15 residues. Germline CDR1 is SGHNT and CDR2 is YYREEE (reference sequence). The germline V and J ends were trimmed by 4 bases and 2 bases, with 15 bases remaining between them. CDR3 DNA: TGTGCCAGCAGCCAACTGGCGGGATCGAACTATGGCTACACCTTC. This translates into CASSQLAGSNYGYTF.

V usage is TRBV6-6 and J usage is TRBJ1-4; 11 nucleotides agree with TRBD1. V was pared by 2 bases and J by 7 bases, with 3 bases of the junction left unmatched. Germline values: CDR1 MNHNY, CDR2 SVGAGI (reference sequence). The CDR3 covers 15 residues. CDR3 nucleotide sequence: TGTGCCAGCAGTTACCGGGGACAGGGGGGTGAAAAACTGTTTTTT. Its translation: CASSYRGQGGEKLFF.

The V gene is TRBV6-5, the J gene TRBJ2-1, with TRBD2 matching over 10 bases. CDR1 is MNHEY, CDR2 SVGAGI, per germline. The CDR3 contains 15 residues. The trim removed 3 bases at V and 5 bases at J, leaving 4 bases unmatched. The DNA of the CDR3 is TGTGCCAGCAGTTATAGTACTAGCGGGAACAATGAGCAGTTCTTC. Its translation is CASSYSTSGNNEQFF.

A remark on this clone: Other nucleotide sequences from this sample produce the same CDR3. This sequence joins TRBV5-1 and TRBJ2-1, with 13 bases aligning to TRBD2. The CDR3 runs 16 residues. Germline lookup yields CDR1 SGHRS and CDR2 YFSETQ. With V trimmed by 1 base and J by 5 bases, 3 bases remained unmatched. The CDR3 sequence is CASSLTSGGANNEQFF. CDR3 bases: TGCGCCAGCAGCTTGACTAGCGGGGGGGCCAACAATGAGCAGTTCTTC.

The rearrangement uses TRBV5-1 and TRBJ1-2, with D possibly TRBD1 on 5 matching bases. The CDR3 is made up of 11 amino acids. V was pared by 7 bases and J by 6 bases, with 10 bases between. Germline V gene lookup returns CDR1 SGHRS and CDR2 YFSETQ. CDR3 residues: CASDGGNGYTF. The CDR3 DNA reads as TGCGCCAGCGACGGGGGGAATGGCTACACCTTC. The whole variable domain, remainder taken from reference TRBV5-1 and TRBJ1-2, is KAGVTQTPRYLIKTRGQQVTLSCSPISGHRSVSWYQQTPGQGLQFLFEYFSETQRNKGNFPGRFSGRQFSNSRSEMNVSTLELGDSALYLCASDGGNGYTFGSGTRLTVV.

This rearrangement joins TRBV5-1 to TRBJ1-3, with D tentatively TRBD1 (5 bases). The germline V gene has CDR1 SGHRS and CDR2 YFSETQ. V lost 4 bases to trimming and J lost 0 bases, with 11 bases between them. This CDR3 has 15 amino acids. CDR3 DNA sequence: TGCGCCAGCAGCCGGACATCGAGCTCTGGAAACACCATATATTTT. Amino acids: CASSRTSSSGNTIYF.

This rearrangement joins TRBV2 to TRBJ2-7, with D maybe TRBD2 (6 bases). Germline V CDR1 and CDR2: SNHLY, FYNNEI. CDR3 length: 12 amino acids. V was pared by 6 bases and J by 1 base, with 7 bases between. The DNA for the CDR3 is TGTGCCAGCAGGGAGGGGTCCTACGAGCAGTACTTC. It encodes CASREGSYEQYF.

The CDR3 coding sequence is TGTGCCAGCAGTAGCCGGGACAGGGGTAACAATGAGCAGTTCTTC. This sequence encodes CASSSRDRGNNEQFF. The rearrangement joins TRBV2 to TRBJ2-1; TRBD1 matches at 10 bases. The CDR3 sequence is 15 residues long. CDR1 and CDR2 from the germline V gene are SNHLY and FYNNEI. V lost 5 bases to trimming and J lost 5 bases; unmatched junction nucleotides: 6.

Of note for this clone: An end of the junction does not agree with germline; a read error may underlie this. The V and J genes are TRBV7-7 and TRBJ1-4; 11 positions match TRBD1. The CDR3 loop spans 15 amino acids. Germline lookup yields CDR1 SSHAT and CDR2 FNYEAQ (reference sequence). The CDR3 coding sequence is TGTGCTAGCAGCCCTACCGGGACAGGGGGTGAAAAACTGTTTTTT. This encodes CASSPTGTGGEKLFF. Drawing the rest from reference TRBV7-7 and TRBJ1-4, the complete variable domain is GAGVSQSPRYKVTKRGQDVTLRCDPISSHATLYWYQQALGQGPEFLTYFNYEAQPDKSGLPSDRFSAERPEGSISTLTIQRTEQRDSAMYRCASSPTGTGGEKLFFGSGTQLSVL.

This clone was seen once. This chain uses TRBV27 with TRBJ1-1, with 11 bases identical to TRBD1. Germline values: CDR1 MNHEY, CDR2 SMNVEV (reference sequence). J lost 6 bases, V lost 3 bases, and 9 bases had no gene match. The CDR3 has 16 amino acids. The CDR3 DNA follows: TGTGCCAGCAGTTTCCTCGACCGGGGACAGGGGGCTGAAGCTTTCTTT. Its translation: CASSFLDRGQGAEAFF.

This sequence joins TRBV6-1 and TRBJ2-1, with TRBD2 identical over 10 bases. V gave up 7 bases and J gave up 9 bases; unmatched junction bases: 12. The CDR3 extends over 15 amino acids. Germline-derived CDR1 and CDR2 are MNHNS and SASEGT. CDR3 residues: CASNRERGGASEQFF. The DNA for the CDR3 is TGTGCCAGCAACCGAGAGCGGGGGGGAGCGAGTGAGCAGTTCTTC.

CDR3 residues: CASRDPTGLYGYTF. The DNA for the CDR3 is TGTGCCAGCAGGGACCCGACAGGACTTTATGGCTACACCTTC. The J gene is TRBJ1-2, the V gene TRBV5-6; D is possibly TRBD1 (6 bases). This CDR3 spans 14 amino acids. Deletions cut 5 bases from V and 5 bases from J, with 16 bases between. Germline CDR1 reads SGHDT; CDR2 reads YYEEEE.

The rearrangement uses TRBV10-2 and TRBJ2-1; 10 nucleotides align to TRBD2. The germline V gene encodes CDR1 WSHSY and CDR2 SAAADI. CDR3 length equals 16 residues. The J segment lost 7 bases and the V segment lost 6 bases, leaving 12 bases of the junction unmatched. In DNA form, the CDR3 reads TGCGCCAGCAGGGAACGCAGCGGGGGGGCCCGAAATGAGCAGTTCTTC. As protein: CASRERSGGARNEQFF.

The chain recombines TRBV4-3 with TRBJ1-2; the match to TRBD1 covers 8 bases. CDR3 size: 14 residues. Germline loops: CDR1 LGHNA, CDR2 YSLEER. J gave up 5 bases and V 3 bases, and 5 bases lay outside the gene matches. The DNA of the CDR3 is TGCGCCAGCAGCCAGGAACGGACAGGGTATGGCTACACCTTC. This codes for CASSQERTGYGYTF.

This sequence joins TRBV4-2 and TRBJ2-3; 12 positions agree with TRBD2. V trimming: 1 base; J trimming: 6 bases; junction bases outside the gene matches: 2. This CDR3 has 15 residues. Germline assignment: CDR1 LGHNA and CDR2 YNFKEQ. CDR3 in DNA: TGTGCCAGCAGCCAAGCTAGCGGGGGGGCGGATACGCAGTATTTT. Translating gives CASSQASGGADTQYF.

This clone was detected a few times. The chain joins TRBV11-2 to TRBJ2-5; 15 bases match TRBD2. V lost 5 bases to trimming and J lost 5 bases; unmatched junction nucleotides: 9. The length of the CDR3 is 17 residues. Germline CDR1 is SGHAT and CDR2 is FQNNGV. In DNA, the CDR3 is TGTGCCAGCAGCCCTCCCGGGACTAGCGGGAGGTTCGAGACCCAGTACTTC. This gives the protein CASSPPGTSGRFETQYF.

The gene calls are TRBV7-2 and TRBJ2-3; the match to TRBD2 covers 8 bases. Germline CDR1 reads SGHTA; CDR2 reads FQGNSA. V shed 5 bases and J 1 base; nucleotides not matched to a gene: 11. CDR3 length equals 17 residues. In nucleotides, the CDR3 is TGTGCCAGCAGCCACCTTCCCCCAGCGGGAGGCACAGATACGCAGTATTTT. It translates to CASSHLPPAGGTDTQYF.

CDR3 residues: CSDLEIDEQFF. The CDR3 DNA follows: TGCAGCGACCTTGAGATCGATGAGCAGTTCTTC. This rearrangement joins TRBV29-1 to TRBJ2-1, with D hard to call. Germline V gene lookup returns CDR1 SQVTM and CDR2 ANQGSEA. This CDR3 has 11 residues. V lost 7 bases and J lost 8, with 12 bases in between.

The chain recombines TRBV28 with TRBJ1-5; D call uncertain. The CDR3 sequence is 13 residues long. CDR1 is MDHEN, CDR2 SYDVKM, per germline. Trimming stripped 3 bases from V and 2 bases from J, with 5 bases between. CDR3 in DNA: TGTGCCAGCAGTTTGATAGGCAATCAGCCCCAGCATTTT. Translation: CASSLIGNQPQHF.